These 14 T cell receptor beta chains were sequenced from one sample in a study of T cell repertoires in cytomegalovirus infection. MiXCR, applied by TCRdb to the reads, yields one record per CDR3 protein. The sample holds around 800,000 distinct CDR3 sequences, 32% seen once. These receptors have no identified antigens. The sequenced sample was cultured CD8+ T cells from PBMCs, obtained from culture after CMV antigen stimulation. The origin of the receptors is a human donor in good health (CMV status not recorded). Some clones in this sample may be carry-over from other donors' samples.

In the case of this clonotype: Because it lacks the conserved phenylalanine or tryptophan at the end, this CDR3 is likely a read error. The gene calls are TRBV6-7 and TRBJ2-7, with 9 bases lining up with TRBD2. TRBV6-7 is filed as an ORF, its function uncertain. The CDR3 covers 17 residues. V lost 0 bases, J lost 6 bases, and 12 bases stayed unmatched. The CDR3 DNA follows: TGTGCCAGCAGTTACTCGGAATGGCGGGGGGGCCGGGGCGAGCAGTACTTG. Protein: CASSYSEWRGGRGEQYL.

The table lists this clonotype with many counts. The V call is TRBV12-3 or TRBV12-4, the J call TRBJ2-2; D may be TRBD1 or TRBD2 (5 bases each). Trimming took 5 bases from V and 4 from J, leaving 14 bases between them. This CDR3 contains 15 residues. The CDR3 DNA is TGTGCCAGCAGTCCCCACGGGGCGGCCACCGGGGAGCTGTTTTTT. Translating it yields CASSPHGAATGELFF.

In its sample, this clonotype was seen a few times. The chain links TRBV7-8 to TRBJ2-7; D gene ambiguous. The CDR3 runs to 15 residues. Trimming removed 3 bases from V and 3 bases from J, with 15 bases in between. Looked up from germline, CDR1 is SGHVS and CDR2 is FQNEAQ. The CDR3 here is CASSFNPQTVYEQYV. DNA for the CDR3: TGTGCCAGCAGCTTCAACCCGCAGACCGTCTACGAGCAGTACGTC.

The chain joins TRBV11-2 to TRBJ2-7, with 12 bases aligning to TRBD1. After removal of 4 bases from V and 4 bases from J, the junction contained 5 bases not matched to a gene. This CDR3 spans 15 amino acids. CDR1 is SGHAT and CDR2 is FQNNGV in the germline V gene. The CDR3 region has the DNA TGTGCCAGCAGCTATTCGGGACAGGGGGCTTACGAGCAGTACTTC. Amino acid sequence: CASSYSGQGAYEQYF.

The chain couples TRBV19 to TRBJ1-1; no firm D call. V shed 8 bases and J shed 0 bases, with 10 bases lying between them. Germline CDR1 LNHDA, CDR2 SQIVND (reference sequence). The CDR3 totals 13 residues. CDR3 sequence reads: CASSAPLNTEAFF. The CDR3 nucleotides are TGTGCCAGTTCAGCTCCGTTGAACACTGAAGCTTTCTTT.

The chain couples TRBV7-9 to TRBJ1-1; 7 nucleotides match TRBD1. The V gene end was trimmed by 5 bases and the J gene end by 4 bases; junction bases not matched to a gene: 4. There are 13 residues in the CDR3. The germline V gene has CDR1 SEHNR and CDR2 FQNEAQ (reference sequence). The CDR3 DNA follows: TGTGCCAGCAGCACCGACAGGGCCACTGAAGCTTTCTTT. Amino acids: CASSTDRATEAFF.

The chain recombines TRBV2 with TRBJ2-7; either TRBD1 or TRBD2 may fit D (5 bases each). In germline, CDR1 is SNHLY, CDR2 FYNNEI. The V end lost 7 bases, the J end lost 6 bases, and 13 bases lay between the germline ends. This CDR3 has 12 amino acids. The CDR3 loop reads CASKPGTGEQYV. CDR3 nucleotide sequence: TGTGCCAGCAAACCAGGGACGGGCGAGCAGTACGTC.

This clonotype has more than one count but fewer than ten. The chain employs TRBV7-9 and TRBJ2-7; 7 bases are a match to TRBD1. The CDR3 spans 13 residues. Germline V gene data show CDR1 as SEHNR and CDR2 as FQNEAQ (reference sequence). V lost 4 bases and J lost 2; bases outside the gene matches: 2. The CDR3 nucleotides read TGTGCCAGCAGCTACAGGGGAGCCTACGAGCAGTACGTC. This translates into CASSYRGAYEQYV.

This chain joins TRBV7-6 and TRBJ2-2; perhaps TRBD2 as D (5 bases). Trimming stripped 10 bases from V and 7 bases from J, with 10 bases between. This CDR3 contains 11 residues. Germline V gene sequence: CDR1 SGHVS, CDR2 FNYEAQ. The CDR3 nucleotides read TGTGCCACCATAGGAGGCGGGGAGCTGTTTTTT. Its translation is CATIGGGELFF. The full variable domain, completed using reference TRBV7-6 and TRBJ2-2, is GAGVSQSPRYKVTKRGQDVALRCDPISGHVSLYWYRQALGQGPEFLTYFNYEAQQDKSGLPNDRFSAERPEGSISTLTIQRTEQRDSAMYRCATIGGGELFFGEGSRLTVL.

This clonotype was counted a few times. The chain uses TRBV28 and TRBJ1-1; the D is unclear. CDR1 and CDR2 from the germline V gene are MDHEN and SYDVKM. The CDR3 extends over 13 amino acids. V was shortened by 3 bases and J by 4 bases, with 9 bases between the two germline ends. As DNA, the CDR3 is TGTGCCAGCAGTTTGCACGAAGCCACTGAAGCTTTCTTT. This sequence encodes CASSLHEATEAFF.

The J gene is TRBJ2-1, the V gene TRBV7-2, with 9 bases identical to TRBD2. The CDR3 loop spans 16 amino acids. The V and J ends lost 4 bases and 10 bases, in that order; junction bases with no gene match: 14. Germline assignment: CDR1 SGHTA and CDR2 FQGNSA. The CDR3 nucleotides are TGTGCCAGCAGCTACCGGGGGGGCGCGGGGGGGAAAGAGCAGTTCTTC. This sequence encodes CASSYRGGAGGKEQFF.

The chain carries TRBV12-3 or TRBV12-4 and TRBJ2-3; TRBD2 matches 11 bases. Trimming took 6 bases from V and 5 from J; bases not matched to a gene: 7. The CDR3 loop spans 15 amino acids. CDR3 residues: CASSRSGGALDTQYF. In DNA form, the CDR3 reads TGTGCCAGCAGCCGTAGCGGGGGGGCCTTAGATACGCAGTATTTT.

Note on this clonotype: A read error may produce the germline difference seen at one junction end. The chain links TRBV6-1 to TRBJ1-1, with D unclear. Germline V gene data show CDR1 as MNHNS and CDR2 as SASEGT. The CDR3 is 14 amino acids. The CDR3 here is CVSSDDWGNTEAFF. CDR3 DNA sequence: TGTGTCAGCAGTGATGATTGGGGGAACACTGAAGCTTTCTTT.

There are a few counts of this clonotype. This chain connects TRBV13 to TRBJ1-5; no clear D. The CDR3 spans 14 residues. Trimming cost V 5 bases and J 7 bases, with 15 bases left between them. Germline V gene lookup returns CDR1 PRHDT and CDR2 FYEKMQ (reference sequence). The CDR3 loop reads CASSRRAPEQPQHF. CDR3 in DNA: TGTGCCAGCAGCCGCCGGGCCCCGGAGCAGCCCCAGCATTTT.